This T cell receptor beta chain was captured in a study of response to subunit inactivated influenza vaccine. Germline CDR1 SGHDN, CDR2 FVKESK. The CDR3 sequence is 15 residues long. V lost 4 bases and J lost 5, with 12 bases in between. Using its own MiXCR run on the RT-PCR reads, TCRdb lists one record per CDR3 protein. The table shows around 850,000 distinct CDR3 sequences, with approximately 17% occurring only once. Study findings and constraints: Few new T cells, the authors suggested, are recruited by each seasonal influenza vaccination.

This clonotype was seen a few times. Its antigen is not known. The source was PBMCs from blood, collected 5 days after vaccination. The rearrangement uses TRBV14 and TRBJ1-6, with D possibly TRBD1 on 6 matching bases. This sequence originates from a man aged 50 to 60 who received an inactivated influenza vaccine. The CDR3 bases are TGTGCCAGCAGCCTACAGGGCGCCGATAATTCACCCCTCCACTTT. Its translation is CASSLQGADNSPLHF. Drawing the rest from reference TRBV14 and TRBJ1-6, the complete variable domain is EAGVTQFPSHSVIEKGQTVTLRCDPISGHDNLYWYRRVMGKEIKFLLHFVKESKQDESGMPNNRFLAERTGGTYSTLKVQPAELEDSGVYFCASSLQGADNSPLHFGNGTRLTVT.